A single sample is the source of the 26 T cell receptor beta chains below, sequenced in a study of early T cells in non-severe SARS-CoV-2 infection. TCRdb ran MiXCR on the 5' RACE reads and lists one entry per CDR3 protein. The table has some 45,000 distinct CDR3 sequences, approximately 9% seen once. The sequencing here drew on whole blood, taken at baseline. The receptors were gathered from an adult who was a healthcare worker with PCR-confirmed SARS-CoV-2 infection or an uninfected control (not recorded which).

This clonotype was seen ten or more times. This rearrangement joins TRBV6-1 to TRBJ1-2; TRBD1 is a possible D gene (5 bases). The CDR3 extends over 13 amino acids. Per the germline V gene, CDR1 is MNHNS and CDR2 is SASEGT. Deletions cut 5 bases from V and 4 bases from J, with 11 bases between. CDR3 loop: CASSSRQFYGYTF. The DNA of the CDR3 is TGTGCCAGCAGTTCTAGACAGTTCTATGGCTACACCTTC.

This clonotype occurred a few times. CDR3 in amino acids: CASGTGTGVYEQYF. CDR3 in DNA: TGTGCCAGCGGGACCGGGACAGGGGTCTACGAGCAGTACTTC. V and J are TRBV7-3 and TRBJ2-7; 10 bases are a match to TRBD1. With V trimmed by 8 bases and J by 3 bases, 7 bases remained unmatched. Per the germline V gene, CDR1 is SGHTA and CDR2 is FQGTGA. The CDR3 spans 14 residues.

The chain employs TRBV7-9 and TRBJ2-6; D is unclear. From germline, CDR1 is SEHNR and CDR2 FQNEAQ (reference sequence). V lost 1 base, J lost 0 bases, and 10 bases lay in between. The CDR3 contains 17 residues. The CDR3 is CASSLGQPNSGANVLTF. The CDR3 DNA reads TGTGCCAGCAGCTTAGGTCAGCCCAACTCTGGGGCCAACGTCCTGACTTTC. Full variable domain (missing parts from reference TRBV7-9 and TRBJ2-6): DTGVSQNPRHKITKRGQNVTFRCDPISEHNRLYWYRQTLGQGPEFLTYFQNEAQLEKSRLLSDRFSAERPKGSFSTLEIQRTEQGDSAMYLCASSLGQPNSGANVLTFGAGSRLTVL.

Only a few counts were recorded for this clonotype. The chain links TRBV11-2 to TRBJ2-3; D gene unclear. Trimming removed 1 base at V and 7 bases at J, with 15 bases between. The CDR3 runs 15 residues. Germline lookup yields CDR1 SGHAT and CDR2 FQNNGV. CDR3 bases: TGTGCCAGCAGCTTAGTGGTGTCAGTATCTAATACGCAGTATTTT. Its translation: CASSLVVSVSNTQYF.

Only a few counts were recorded for this clonotype. The genes are TRBV12-3 or TRBV12-4 and TRBJ2-7, with 9 bases that match TRBD2. Trimming removed 3 bases from V and 1 base from J; junction bases left unmatched: 4. The CDR3 extends over 15 amino acids. This chain's CDR3 is CASSLSSGASYEQYF. CDR3 bases: TGTGCCAGCAGTTTGTCTAGCGGGGCATCCTACGAGCAGTACTTC.

This clonotype was found many times. V usage is TRBV7-9 and J usage is TRBJ2-7; D gene unclear. The V end was cut by 3 bases, the J end by 2 bases, with 5 bases between. Germline V gives CDR1 SEHNR, CDR2 FQNEAQ (reference sequence). The CDR3 length is 12 residues. The CDR3 DNA follows: TGTGCCAGCAGCTTTCGGCCCTACGAGCAGTACTTC. Translation: CASSFRPYEQYF.

Only a few counts were recorded for this clonotype. The chain is built from TRBV6-2 or TRBV6-3 and TRBJ2-1; TRBD2 aligns across 7 bases. CDR3 length: 11 residues. Trimming took 4 bases from V and 13 from J; bases not matched to a gene: 4. Per germline, CDR1 MNHEY and CDR2 SVGEGT. The DNA of the CDR3 is TGTGCCAGCAGTTTAGGCGGGAGTCAGTTCTTC. It codes for CASSLGGSQFF.

The chain's CDR3 is CASSLRVISYEQYF. As DNA, the CDR3 is TGTGCCAGCAGCTTGAGGGTTATCTCCTACGAGCAGTACTTC. The genes are TRBV11-2 and TRBJ2-7, with a weak D call TRBD2 (5 bases). Per the germline V gene, CDR1 is SGHAT and CDR2 is FQNNGV. The CDR3 extends over 14 amino acids. V lost 3 bases, J lost 0 bases, and 9 bases lay in between.

This clonotype was observed a handful of times. V usage is TRBV7-6 and J usage is TRBJ2-6; unclear D gene. V was shortened by 3 bases and J by 1 base, with 7 bases between the two germline ends. Looked up from germline, CDR1 is SGHVS and CDR2 is FNYEAQ. The CDR3 extends over 15 amino acids. CDR3 sequence: CASSFDGSGANVLTF. As DNA, the CDR3 is TGTGCCAGCAGCTTCGATGGGTCTGGGGCCAACGTCCTGACTTTC.

This clonotype was seen a handful of times. The chain is built from TRBV20-1 and TRBJ1-2; the D is unclear. Germline assignment: CDR1 DFQATT and CDR2 SNEGSKA (reference sequence). The CDR3 is 13 amino acids. The V gene lost 6 bases and the J gene lost 0 bases, with 11 bases spanning the gap. The CDR3, as DNA: TGCAGTGCCACACCCCCTACTAACTATGGCTACACCTTC. This translates into CSATPPTNYGYTF.

This clonotype has ten or more counts. The chain employs TRBV29-1 and TRBJ2-5; D ambiguous. CDR1 is SQVTM and CDR2 is ANQGSEA in the germline V gene. V lost 3 bases and J 1 base, leaving 9 bases between the germline ends. There are 13 residues in the CDR3. CDR3 coding DNA: TGCAGCGTTGAGATGATGGGCCAAGAGACCCAGTACTTC. Amino acid sequence: CSVEMMGQETQYF.

This clonotype was seen a handful of times. The rearrangement uses TRBV5-1 and TRBJ2-1; D remains ambiguous. There are 13 residues in the CDR3. The V end was cut by 2 bases, the J end by 4 bases, with 7 bases between. The germline CDR1 and CDR2 sequences are SGHRS and YFSETQ. CDR3 DNA sequence: TGCGCCAGCAGCTTCTATCCTTACAATGAGCAGTTCTTC. Translating it yields CASSFYPYNEQFF.

This clonotype was detected ten times or more. The V gene is TRBV20-1, the J gene TRBJ2-3; weak D call: TRBD2 (6 bases). Germline V CDR1 and CDR2: DFQATT, SNEGSKA (reference sequence). Trimming removed 6 bases at V and 5 bases at J, with 15 bases between. The CDR3 loop spans 13 amino acids. The CDR3 sequence: CSAPWDFQDTQYF. CDR3 sequence (DNA): TGCAGTGCCCCGTGGGACTTTCAAGATACGCAGTATTTT.

The chain couples TRBV12-3 or TRBV12-4 to TRBJ2-4, with 11 bases that match TRBD2. The CDR3 sequence is 15 residues long. Trimming at V came to 6 bases and at J to 0 bases, leaving 1 base not matched to a gene. The CDR3 loop is CASRLAGGAKNIQYF. DNA of the CDR3: TGTGCCAGCAGGCTAGCGGGGGGAGCCAAAAACATTCAGTACTTC.

This clonotype was detected a few times. The chain carries TRBV7-6 and TRBJ2-3; D call uncertain. The germline V and J ends were trimmed by 4 bases and 2 bases, with 13 bases remaining between them. This CDR3 spans 15 amino acids. The germline CDR1 and CDR2 sequences are SGHVS and FNYEAQ. This chain's CDR3 is CASSWTVGNTDTQYF. The DNA of the CDR3 is TGTGCCAGCAGCTGGACCGTGGGGAACACAGATACGCAGTATTTT.

The V and J genes are TRBV7-6 and TRBJ1-6, with 8 bases aligning to TRBD1. The CDR3 length is 15 residues. V dropped 5 bases and J dropped 7; count of bases not matched to a gene: 7. Germline CDR1 SGHVS, CDR2 FNYEAQ. The CDR3 protein is CASSLGQGVNSPLHF. DNA for the CDR3: TGTGCCAGCAGCCTAGGACAGGGAGTGAATTCACCCCTCCACTTT.

The chain links TRBV11-2 to TRBJ2-3, with 7 bases matching TRBD1. CDR3 length: 15 amino acids. The ends lost 6 bases at V and 3 bases at J; junction bases unmatched: 9. Germline values: CDR1 SGHAT, CDR2 FQNNGV. CDR3 residues: CASSSQGIKTDTQYF. DNA of the CDR3: TGTGCCAGCAGTTCACAGGGGATAAAAACAGATACGCAGTATTTT.

The gene calls are TRBV2 and TRBJ1-5; no clear D gene. CDR3 size: 14 residues. V gave up 0 bases and J gave up 2 bases, with 5 bases separating them. Germline V gives CDR1 SNHLY, CDR2 FYNNEI. In DNA, the CDR3 is TGTGCCAGCAGTGAAGCATGGGGCAATCAGCCCCAGCATTTT. Its translation: CASSEAWGNQPQHF.

The chain couples TRBV29-1 to TRBJ2-4; weak D call: TRBD1 (5 bases). Looked up from germline, CDR1 is SQVTM and CDR2 is ANQGSEA. This CDR3 is 12 amino acids long. The V and J ends lost 5 bases and 7 bases respectively, with 12 bases between them. The CDR3 here is CSVSTATNIQYF. CDR3 nucleotide sequence: TGCAGCGTTTCGACAGCAACTAACATTCAGTACTTC.

This clonotype was found many times. V and J are TRBV5-1 and TRBJ2-1; no clear D gene. V lost 4 bases to trimming and J lost 6 bases, with 11 bases between them. This CDR3 is 13 amino acids long. Germline V CDR1 and CDR2: SGHRS, YFSETQ. CDR3 nucleotides: TGCGCCAGCAGCATACAGATTACCAATGAGCAGTTCTTC. Its protein product is CASSIQITNEQFF.

The chain combines TRBV7-2 with TRBJ2-7; 7 nucleotides align to TRBD1. J lost 3 bases, V lost 2 bases, and 7 bases had no gene match. The CDR3 contains 15 residues. Germline CDR1 is SGHTA and CDR2 is FQGNSA. Written as DNA, the CDR3 is TGTGCCAGCAGCTTAATCCCGGCAGGGGGCTACGAGCAGTACTTC. It translates to CASSLIPAGGYEQYF.

This clonotype was seen only a few times. The rearrangement uses TRBV20-1 and TRBJ1-1, with D unresolved. Per germline, CDR1 DFQATT and CDR2 SNEGSKA (reference sequence). Trimming took off 1 base at V and 5 bases at J, with 8 bases between the two ends. CDR3 length: 12 amino acids. The CDR3: CSARVVGTEAFF. The CDR3 bases are TGCAGTGCTAGAGTAGTCGGGACTGAAGCTTTCTTT.

J is TRBJ1-1 and V is TRBV3-1; maybe TRBD1 (5 bases). Germline assignment: CDR1 LGHDT and CDR2 YNNKEL (reference sequence). There are 12 residues in the CDR3. Deletions cut 1 base from V and 11 bases from J, with 11 bases between. The CDR3 coding sequence is TGTGCCAGCAGCCAAGCGAGGGGAGAGGCTTTCTTT. This gives the protein CASSQARGEAFF.

V is TRBV19 and J is TRBJ2-7; 8 bases line up with TRBD2. CDR3 length: 15 residues. Germline V gene data show CDR1 as LNHDA and CDR2 as SQIVND (reference sequence). V trimming: 5 bases; J trimming: 2 bases; junction bases outside the gene matches: 8. CDR3 protein: CASSSQAGAAYEQYF. Here the CDR3 DNA reads TGTGCCAGTAGTTCCCAAGCGGGAGCGGCCTACGAGCAGTACTTC.

The chain links TRBV5-4 to TRBJ1-1, with 8 bases aligning to TRBD1. The germline CDR1 and CDR2 sequences are SGHNT and YYREEE (reference sequence). J was trimmed by 10 bases and V by 0 bases; bases with no gene match: 5. CDR3 length equals 13 residues. The CDR3 protein is CASSLGGTGRAFF. The DNA of the CDR3 is TGTGCCAGCAGCTTGGGGGGGACAGGACGAGCTTTCTTT.

This clonotype was detected ten times or more. This chain links TRBV11-2 with TRBJ2-7; 9 positions match TRBD1. Germline CDR1 reads SGHAT; CDR2 reads FQNNGV. This CDR3 is 15 amino acids long. V was pared by 6 bases and J by 1 base, with 7 bases of the junction left unmatched. The CDR3 sequence: CASRAPGQGSYEQYF. In DNA form, the CDR3 reads TGTGCCAGCAGGGCTCCGGGACAGGGATCCTACGAGCAGTACTTC.